These 8 T cell receptor beta chains came from one sample sequenced in a study of cytomegalovirus exposure and HLA in healthy donors. Only in-frame clones appear in the TCRdb table, and some are missing; sequencing was by immunoSEQ multiplex PCR. The sample yields a few hundred thousand clones, about 88% seen once. The sample consisted of PBMCs. The receptor source for this set is a man between 18 and 35 years old in good health and CMV-seropositive.

Turning to this clone: The sample has other DNA sequences that encode this CDR3 too. The V call is TRBV30, the J call TRBJ2-5; D remains unclear. CDR3 length: 11 residues. The V end was cut by 3 bases, the J end by 5 bases, with 7 bases between. The germline gives CDR1 GTSNPN, CDR2 SVGIG (reference sequence). DNA of the CDR3: TGTGCCTGGAGCCTGGGGGAGACCCAGTACTTC. This gives the protein CAWSLGETQYF.

This rearrangement joins TRBV12-5 to TRBJ1-2, with D possibly being TRBD1 (5 bases). V dropped 3 bases and J dropped 8 bases, with 19 bases sitting between them. The CDR3 has 15 amino acids. Germline values: CDR1 LGHNT, CDR2 FRNRAP. CDR3 sequence reads: CASGFGTASWRGYTF. The CDR3 DNA is TGTGCTAGTGGTTTCGGGACGGCATCATGGAGGGGCTACACCTTC.

The rearrangement joins TRBV6-1 to TRBJ2-1, with TRBD2 matching over 8 bases. The CDR3 has 14 amino acids. Germline V CDR1 and CDR2: MNHNS, SASEGT. V was clipped by 6 bases and J by 12 bases; unmatched bases: 13. CDR3 bases: TGTGCCAGCAGAGAGACAGCGGGAGTTGTGGCGCAGTTCTTC. This encodes CASRETAGVVAQFF.

The V gene is TRBV30, the J gene TRBJ1-2; D gene ambiguous. V was clipped by 0 bases and J by 6 bases, with 11 bases between them. CDR1 GTSNPN and CDR2 SVGIG come from the germline V gene (reference sequence). This CDR3 comprises 13 residues. CDR3 coding DNA: TGTGCCTGGAGTGTAACTGGGGTGGATGGCTACACCTTC. The encoded protein is CAWSVTGVDGYTF.

The genes are TRBV27 and TRBJ2-7; 10 bases are shared with TRBD2. Looked up from germline, CDR1 is MNHEY and CDR2 is SMNVEV (reference sequence). The CDR3 is 16 amino acids. The V gene end was trimmed by 0 bases and the J gene end by 2 bases; junction bases not matched to a gene: 4. Here the CDR3 DNA reads TGTGCCAGCAGTTTATCGGGACTAGCGCCAGCCTACGAGCAGTACTTC. Translation: CASSLSGLAPAYEQYF.

The table lists this clone with a few counts. The rearrangement joins TRBV19 to TRBJ1-5, with unresolved D. With 2 bases removed from V and 5 bases from J, the gap between germline ends came to 10 bases. The length of the CDR3 is 14 residues. The germline CDR1 and CDR2 sequences are LNHDA and SQIVND (reference sequence). Here the CDR3 reads CASSIWAGDQPQHF. CDR3 coding DNA: TGTGCCAGTAGTATATGGGCAGGAGATCAGCCCCAGCATTTT.

This chain uses TRBV11-2 with TRBJ2-1; D might be TRBD2 (5 bases). Germline assignment: CDR1 SGHAT and CDR2 FQNNGV. The CDR3 has 13 amino acids. V was shortened by 0 bases and J by 9 bases, with 9 bases between the two germline ends. The CDR3 DNA reads TGTGCCAGCAGCTTAGATTCGGACTCTGAGCAGTTCTTC. This translates into CASSLDSDSEQFF.

The chain uses TRBV5-1 and TRBJ2-7; D is unresolved. The CDR3 contains 13 residues. Trimming removed 0 bases from V and 4 bases from J, with 8 bases in between. Germline V gene sequence: CDR1 SGHRS, CDR2 YFSETQ. The CDR3 bases are TGCGCCAGCAGCTTGGCGACAAGTTACGAGCAGTACTTC. It is translated as CASSLATSYEQYF.